The 8 T cell receptor beta chains in this list originate from one sample, sequenced in a study of cytomegalovirus exposure and HLA in healthy donors (dated by TCRdb to about 2017). Libraries were built with the immunoSEQ multiplex PCR assay. TCRdb holds this immuneACCESS table with in-frame rearrangements only. Some clones are missing; in checked studies, unresolved V genes explain under half, and the rest has no known cause. This sample comprises about 330,000 clones, approximately 86% of them detected only once. Clones ranked in the top ten supply 1.2% of the sample. The sample comprised PBMCs. The receptor source for this set is a woman aged 25-40 years in good health and CMV-seropositive.

The chain links TRBV5-1 to TRBJ2-7; D is perhaps TRBD1 (6 bases). CDR1 is SGHRS and CDR2 is YFSETQ in the germline V gene. V lost 2 bases, J lost 3 bases, and 12 bases lay in between. This CDR3 has 14 amino acids. Written as DNA, the CDR3 is TGCGCCAGCAGCTTAGGTAGGACAGACTACGAGCAGTACTTC. It translates to CASSLGRTDYEQYF.

V and J are TRBV27 and TRBJ2-7; D unresolved. V dropped 2 bases and J dropped 2 bases, with 7 bases sitting between them. The CDR3 loop spans 13 amino acids. Germline lookup yields CDR1 MNHEY and CDR2 SMNVEV (reference sequence). CDR3 DNA: TGTGCCAGCAGTTTAGGGCCCACCTACGAGCAGTACTTC. As protein: CASSLGPTYEQYF.

The chain uses TRBV4-1 and TRBJ2-7; the match to TRBD2 covers 7 bases. V lost 1 base to trimming and J lost 7 bases; unmatched junction nucleotides: 7. Germline CDR1 reads MGHRA; CDR2 reads YSYEKL. The CDR3 totals 14 residues. CDR3 in amino acids: CASSQVAGRGEQYF. The CDR3 DNA sequence: TGCGCCAGCAGCCAAGTGGCAGGGAGGGGTGAGCAGTACTTC.

This chain links TRBV30 with TRBJ2-2; D not resolved. The CDR3 contains 14 residues. Germline V gene lookup returns CDR1 GTSNPN and CDR2 SVGIG (reference sequence). Trimming stripped 3 bases from V and 0 bases from J, with 8 bases between. The DNA for the CDR3 is TGTGCCTGGAGGGTAGGGCCGAACACCGGGGAGCTGTTTTTT. It specifies CAWRVGPNTGELFF.

The chain carries TRBV19 and TRBJ2-6; 9 nucleotides line up with TRBD1. V lost 4 bases, J lost 3 bases, and 10 bases stayed unmatched. The germline V gene has CDR1 LNHDA and CDR2 SQIVND (reference sequence). The CDR3 totals 18 residues. In DNA form, the CDR3 reads TGTGCCAGTAGTACGAGGAACAGGGGGCTCGATGGGGCCAACGTCCTGACTTTC. It specifies CASSTRNRGLDGANVLTF.

This chain joins TRBV2 and TRBJ2-4, with a weak D call TRBD2 (5 bases). The germline gives CDR1 SNHLY, CDR2 FYNNEI. The CDR3 spans 17 residues. V lost 6 bases and J lost 0, with 18 bases in between. CDR3 DNA: TGTGCCAGCAGGGGTCGGACTGGAGATATAGCCAAAAACATTCAGTACTTC. Translated, it gives CASRGRTGDIAKNIQYF.

The J gene is TRBJ2-7, the V gene TRBV13; the match to TRBD2 covers 9 bases. V gave up 0 bases and J gave up 2 bases; unmatched junction bases: 2. The CDR3 consists of 15 residues. Germline values: CDR1 PRHDT, CDR2 FYEKMQ (reference sequence). The CDR3 loop reads CASSLGRGGPYEQYF. CDR3 nucleotide sequence: TGTGCCAGCAGCTTAGGGCGGGGGGGCCCCTACGAGCAGTACTTC. The whole variable domain, filled in from reference TRBV13 and TRBJ2-7, reads AAGVIQSPRHLIKEKRETATLKCYPIPRHDTVYWYQQGPGQDPQFLISFYEKMQSDKGSIPDRFSAQQFSDYHSELNMSSLELGDSALYFCASSLGRGGPYEQYFGPGTRLTVT.

The V gene is TRBV9, the J gene TRBJ2-2, with D possibly called TRBD1 or TRBD2 (6 bases each). Germline CDR1 SGDLS, CDR2 YYNGEE. Trimming left V 0 bases short and J 6 bases short, with 9 bases between. The CDR3 runs to 14 residues. The chain's CDR3 is CASSVVGGPGELFF. As DNA, the CDR3 is TGTGCCAGCAGCGTAGTAGGGGGGCCCGGGGAGCTGTTTTTT.